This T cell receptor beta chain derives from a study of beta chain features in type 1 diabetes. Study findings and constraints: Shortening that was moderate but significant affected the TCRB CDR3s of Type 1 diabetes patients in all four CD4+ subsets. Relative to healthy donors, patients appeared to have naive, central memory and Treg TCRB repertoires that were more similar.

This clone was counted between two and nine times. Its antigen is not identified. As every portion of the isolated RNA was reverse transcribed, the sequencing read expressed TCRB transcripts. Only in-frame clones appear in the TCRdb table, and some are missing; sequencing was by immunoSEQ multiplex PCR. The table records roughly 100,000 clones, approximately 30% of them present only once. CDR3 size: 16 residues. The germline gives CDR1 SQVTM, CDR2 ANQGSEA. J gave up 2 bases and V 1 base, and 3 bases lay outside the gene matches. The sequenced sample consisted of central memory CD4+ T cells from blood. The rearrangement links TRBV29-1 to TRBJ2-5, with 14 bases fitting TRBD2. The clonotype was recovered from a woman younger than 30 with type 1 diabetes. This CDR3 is CSVEGLAGGKQETQYF. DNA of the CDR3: TGCAGCGTTGAAGGACTAGCGGGAGGGAAGCAAGAGACCCAGTACTTC.